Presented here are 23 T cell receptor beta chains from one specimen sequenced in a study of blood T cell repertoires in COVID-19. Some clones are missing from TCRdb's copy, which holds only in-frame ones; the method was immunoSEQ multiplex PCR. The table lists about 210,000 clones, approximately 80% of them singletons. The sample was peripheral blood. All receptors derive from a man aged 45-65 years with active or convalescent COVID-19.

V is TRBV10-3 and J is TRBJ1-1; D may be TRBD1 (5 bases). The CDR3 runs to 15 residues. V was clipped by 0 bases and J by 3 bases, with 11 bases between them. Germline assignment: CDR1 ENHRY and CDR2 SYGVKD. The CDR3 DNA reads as TGTGCCATCAGTGAGTCCCCAGGGCGGCACACTGAAGCTTTCTTT. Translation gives CAISESPGRHTEAFF.

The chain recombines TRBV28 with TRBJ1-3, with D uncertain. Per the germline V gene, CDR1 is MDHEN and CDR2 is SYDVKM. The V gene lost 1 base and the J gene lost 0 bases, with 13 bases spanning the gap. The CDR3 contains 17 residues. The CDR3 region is CASSLYGQMRSGNTIYF. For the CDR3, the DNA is TGTGCCAGCAGTTTATATGGGCAGATGCGCTCTGGAAACACCATATATTTT.

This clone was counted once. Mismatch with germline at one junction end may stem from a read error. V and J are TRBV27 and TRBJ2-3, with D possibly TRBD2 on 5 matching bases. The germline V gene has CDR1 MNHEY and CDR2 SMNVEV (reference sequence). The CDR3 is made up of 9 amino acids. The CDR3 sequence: CASTPDGDF. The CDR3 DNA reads TGTGCCAGCACCCCCGACGGGGATTTT.

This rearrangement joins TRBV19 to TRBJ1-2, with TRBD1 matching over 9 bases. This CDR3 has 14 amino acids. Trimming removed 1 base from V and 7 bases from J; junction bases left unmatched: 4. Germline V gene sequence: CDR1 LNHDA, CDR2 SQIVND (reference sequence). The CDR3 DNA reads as TGTGCCAGTAGTATAGGACAGGGGGTCGGTGGCTACACCTTC. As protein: CASSIGQGVGGYTF. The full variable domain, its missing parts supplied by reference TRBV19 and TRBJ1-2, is DGGITQSPKYLFRKEGQNVTLSCEQNLNHDAMYWYRQDPGQGLRLIYYSQIVNDFQKGDIAEGYSVSREKKESFPLTVTSAQKNPTAFYLCASSIGQGVGGYTFGSGTRLTVV.

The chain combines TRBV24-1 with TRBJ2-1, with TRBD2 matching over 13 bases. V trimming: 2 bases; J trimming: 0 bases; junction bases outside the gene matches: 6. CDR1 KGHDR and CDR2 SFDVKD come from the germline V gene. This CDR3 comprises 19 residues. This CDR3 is CATSDWTSGGLSSYNEQFF. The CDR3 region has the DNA TGTGCCACCAGTGATTGGACTAGCGGGGGCCTGAGCTCCTACAATGAGCAGTTCTTC.

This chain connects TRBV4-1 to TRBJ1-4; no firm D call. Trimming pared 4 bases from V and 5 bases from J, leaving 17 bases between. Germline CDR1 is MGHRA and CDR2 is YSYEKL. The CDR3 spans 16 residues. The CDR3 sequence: CASSPSHQRGNEKLFF. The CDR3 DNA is TGCGCCAGCAGCCCCTCCCACCAGCGGGGAAATGAAAAACTGTTTTTT.

The CDR3 bases are TGTGCCAGCAGTGAAATCTACTCTGGGGCCAACGTCCTGACTTTC. This gives the protein CASSEIYSGANVLTF. V and J are TRBV6-1 and TRBJ2-6; D call uncertain. CDR1 and CDR2 from the germline V gene are MNHNS and SASEGT. V was pared by 2 bases and J by 0 bases, with 5 bases between. CDR3 length equals 15 residues.

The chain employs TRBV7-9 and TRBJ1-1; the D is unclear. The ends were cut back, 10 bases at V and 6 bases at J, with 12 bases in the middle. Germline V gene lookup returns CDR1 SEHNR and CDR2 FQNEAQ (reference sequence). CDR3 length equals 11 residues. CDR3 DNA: TGTGCCACCCGAGGAGAGGCTGAAGCTTTCTTT. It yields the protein CATRGEAEAFF.

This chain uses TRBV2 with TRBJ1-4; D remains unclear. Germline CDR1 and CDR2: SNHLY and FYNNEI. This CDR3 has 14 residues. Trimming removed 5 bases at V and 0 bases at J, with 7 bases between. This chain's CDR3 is CASSPGSTNEKLFF. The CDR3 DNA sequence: TGTGCCAGCAGTCCAGGTTCAACTAATGAAAAACTGTTTTTT.

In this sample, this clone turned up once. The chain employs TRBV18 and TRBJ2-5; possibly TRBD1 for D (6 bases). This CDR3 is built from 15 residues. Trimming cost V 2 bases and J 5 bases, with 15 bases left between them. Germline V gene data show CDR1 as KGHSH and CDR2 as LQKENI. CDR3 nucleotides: TGTGCCAGCTCACCAGCAGGGGCGTACGGGGAGACCCAGTACTTC. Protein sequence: CASSPAGAYGETQYF.

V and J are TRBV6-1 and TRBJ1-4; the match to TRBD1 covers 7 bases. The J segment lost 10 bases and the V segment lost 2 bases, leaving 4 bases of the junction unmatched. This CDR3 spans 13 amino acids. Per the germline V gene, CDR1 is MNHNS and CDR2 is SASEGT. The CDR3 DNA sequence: TGTGCCAGCAGTGAAAGGGGGCCCGGAAAACTGTTTTTT. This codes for CASSERGPGKLFF.

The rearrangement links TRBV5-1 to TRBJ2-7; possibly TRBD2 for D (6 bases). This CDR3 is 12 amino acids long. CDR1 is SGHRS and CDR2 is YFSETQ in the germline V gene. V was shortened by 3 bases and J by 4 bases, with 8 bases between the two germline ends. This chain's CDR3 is CASSWDLYEQYF. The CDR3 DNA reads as TGCGCCAGCAGCTGGGACTTGTACGAGCAGTACTTC.

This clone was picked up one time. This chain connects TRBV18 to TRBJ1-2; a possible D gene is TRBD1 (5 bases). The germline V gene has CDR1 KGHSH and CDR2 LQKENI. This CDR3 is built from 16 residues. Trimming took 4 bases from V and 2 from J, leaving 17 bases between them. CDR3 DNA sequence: TGTGCCAGCTCACTCCGGGGGGAGAAGGTGAACTATGGCTACACCTTC. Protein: CASSLRGEKVNYGYTF.

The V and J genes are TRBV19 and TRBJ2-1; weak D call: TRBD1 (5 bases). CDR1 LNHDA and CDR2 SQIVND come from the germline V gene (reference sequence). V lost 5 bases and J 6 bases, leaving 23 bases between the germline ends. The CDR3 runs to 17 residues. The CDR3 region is CASSPAGFLRSGNEQFF. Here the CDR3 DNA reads TGTGCCAGTAGTCCGGCAGGGTTTTTGAGGTCAGGCAATGAGCAGTTCTTC.

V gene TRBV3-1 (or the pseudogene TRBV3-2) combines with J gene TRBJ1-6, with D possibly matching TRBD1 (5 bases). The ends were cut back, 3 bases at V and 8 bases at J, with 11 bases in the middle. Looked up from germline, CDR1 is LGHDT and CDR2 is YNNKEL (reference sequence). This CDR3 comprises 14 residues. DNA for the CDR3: TGTGCCAGCAGCCATGTAGGGGATGATTCACCCCTCCACTTT. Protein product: CASSHVGDDSPLHF.

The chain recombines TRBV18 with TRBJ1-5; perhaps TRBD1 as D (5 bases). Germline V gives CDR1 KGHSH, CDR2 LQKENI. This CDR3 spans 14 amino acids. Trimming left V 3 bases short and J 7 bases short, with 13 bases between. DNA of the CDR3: TGTGCCAGCTCACCGACCGGGAGGGACCAGCCCCAGCATTTT. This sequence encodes CASSPTGRDQPQHF. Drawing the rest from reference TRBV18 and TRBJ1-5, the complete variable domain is NAGVMQNPRHLVRRRGQEARLRCSPMKGHSHVYWYRQLPEEGLKFMVYLQKENIIDESGMPKERFSAEFPKEGPSILRIQQVVRGDSAAYFCASSPTGRDQPQHFGDGTRLSIL.

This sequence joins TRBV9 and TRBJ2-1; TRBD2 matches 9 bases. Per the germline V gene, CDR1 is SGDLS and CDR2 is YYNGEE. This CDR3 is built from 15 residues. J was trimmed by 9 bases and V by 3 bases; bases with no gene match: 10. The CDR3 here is CASSALERGVTEQFF. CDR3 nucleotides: TGTGCCAGCAGCGCCCTCGAGCGGGGGGTGACTGAGCAGTTCTTC.

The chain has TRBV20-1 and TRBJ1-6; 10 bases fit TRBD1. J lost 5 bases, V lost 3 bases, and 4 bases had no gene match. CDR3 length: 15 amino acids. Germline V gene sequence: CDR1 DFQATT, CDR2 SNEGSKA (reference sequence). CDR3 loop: CSASPGTGDNSPLHF. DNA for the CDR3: TGCAGTGCTAGTCCCGGGACAGGGGATAATTCACCCCTCCACTTT.

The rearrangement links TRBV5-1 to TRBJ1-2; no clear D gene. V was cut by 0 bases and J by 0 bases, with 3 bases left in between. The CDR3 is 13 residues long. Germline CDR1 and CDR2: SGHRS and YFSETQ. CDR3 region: CASSLDTNYGYTF. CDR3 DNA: TGCGCCAGCAGCTTGGATACTAACTATGGCTACACCTTC.

Here the CDR3 reads CASSFTGGDYGYTF. The DNA of the CDR3 is TGCGCCAGCAGCTTTACCGGGGGGGACTATGGCTACACCTTC. The V and J genes are TRBV5-1 and TRBJ1-2; tentative D call: TRBD1 (5 bases). Germline V CDR1 and CDR2: SGHRS, YFSETQ. The CDR3 runs 14 residues. V gave up 2 bases and J gave up 3 bases, with 11 bases separating them.

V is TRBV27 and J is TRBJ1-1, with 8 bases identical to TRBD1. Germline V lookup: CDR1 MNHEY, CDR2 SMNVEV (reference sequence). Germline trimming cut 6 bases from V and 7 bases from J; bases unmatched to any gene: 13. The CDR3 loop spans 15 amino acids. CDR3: CASSLRQTGVDEAFF. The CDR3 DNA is TGTGCCAGCAGCCTAAGGCAGACAGGGGTCGATGAAGCTTTCTTT.

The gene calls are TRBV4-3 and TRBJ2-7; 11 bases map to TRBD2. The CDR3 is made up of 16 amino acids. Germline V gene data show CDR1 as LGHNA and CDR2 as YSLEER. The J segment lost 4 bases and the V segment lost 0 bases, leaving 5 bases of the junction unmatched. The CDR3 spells CASSQDLGTSGYEQYF. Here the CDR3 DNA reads TGCGCCAGCAGCCAAGATCTGGGGACTAGCGGTTACGAGCAGTACTTC.

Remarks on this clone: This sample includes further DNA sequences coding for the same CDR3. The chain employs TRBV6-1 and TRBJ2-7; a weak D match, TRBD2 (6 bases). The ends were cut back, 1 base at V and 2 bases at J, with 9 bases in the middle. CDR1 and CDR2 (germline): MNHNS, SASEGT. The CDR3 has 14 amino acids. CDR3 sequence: CASSEGGETYEQYF. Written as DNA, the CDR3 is TGTGCCAGCAGTGAAGGCGGGGAGACCTACGAGCAGTACTTC.